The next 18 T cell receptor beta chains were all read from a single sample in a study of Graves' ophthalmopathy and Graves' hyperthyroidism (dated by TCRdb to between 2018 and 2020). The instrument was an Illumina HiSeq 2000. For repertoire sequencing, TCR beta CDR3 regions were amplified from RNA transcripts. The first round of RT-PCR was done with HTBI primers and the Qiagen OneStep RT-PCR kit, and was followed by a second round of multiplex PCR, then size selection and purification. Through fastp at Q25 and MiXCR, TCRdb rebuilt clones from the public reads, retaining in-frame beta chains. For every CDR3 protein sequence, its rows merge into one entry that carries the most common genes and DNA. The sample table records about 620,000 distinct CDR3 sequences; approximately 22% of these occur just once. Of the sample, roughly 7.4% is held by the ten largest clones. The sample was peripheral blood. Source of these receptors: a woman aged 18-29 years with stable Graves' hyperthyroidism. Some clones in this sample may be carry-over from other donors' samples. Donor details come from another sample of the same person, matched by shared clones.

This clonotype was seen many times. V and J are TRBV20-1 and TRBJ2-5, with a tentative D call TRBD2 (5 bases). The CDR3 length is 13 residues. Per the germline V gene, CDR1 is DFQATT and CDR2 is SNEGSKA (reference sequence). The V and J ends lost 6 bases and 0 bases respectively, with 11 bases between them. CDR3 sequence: CSAPLRDQETQYF. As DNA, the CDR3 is TGCAGTGCCCCGCTGAGGGACCAAGAGACCCAGTACTTC.

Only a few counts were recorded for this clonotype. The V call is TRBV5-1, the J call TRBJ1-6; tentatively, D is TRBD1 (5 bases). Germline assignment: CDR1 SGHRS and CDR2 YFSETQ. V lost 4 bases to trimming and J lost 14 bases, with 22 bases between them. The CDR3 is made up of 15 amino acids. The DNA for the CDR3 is TGCGCCAGCAGCCCCGGGACGGCTCCGTCGGGGGCCCTCCACTTT. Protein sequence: CASSPGTAPSGALHF.

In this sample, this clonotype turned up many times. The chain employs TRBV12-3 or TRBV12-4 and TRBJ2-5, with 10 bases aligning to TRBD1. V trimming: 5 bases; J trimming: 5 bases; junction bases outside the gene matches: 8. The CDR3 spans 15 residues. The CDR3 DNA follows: TGTGCCAGCAGTCAAACCTCGGGACAGGGGGAGACCCAGTACTTC. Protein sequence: CASSQTSGQGETQYF.

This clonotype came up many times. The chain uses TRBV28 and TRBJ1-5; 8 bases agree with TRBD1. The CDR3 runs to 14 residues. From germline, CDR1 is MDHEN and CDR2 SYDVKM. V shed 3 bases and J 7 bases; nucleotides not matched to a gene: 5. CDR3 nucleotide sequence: TGTGCCAGCAGTTTTTCAGGGGGCGGACAGCCCCAGCATTTT. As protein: CASSFSGGGQPQHF.

The CDR3 sequence is CASSVQLAGGSSYNEQFF. In DNA form, the CDR3 reads TGTGCCAGCAGCGTACAACTAGCGGGGGGATCCTCCTACAATGAGCAGTTCTTC. The V and J genes are TRBV9 and TRBJ2-1; 12 positions match TRBD2. V shed 1 base and J 0 bases; nucleotides not matched to a gene: 5. There are 18 residues in the CDR3. Germline V gene lookup returns CDR1 SGDLS and CDR2 YYNGEE.

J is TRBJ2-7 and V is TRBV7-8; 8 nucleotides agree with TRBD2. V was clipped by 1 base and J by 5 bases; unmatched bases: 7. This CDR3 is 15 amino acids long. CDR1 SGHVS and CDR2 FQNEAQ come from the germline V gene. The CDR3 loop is CASSLVRAGGHEQYF. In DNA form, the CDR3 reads TGTGCCAGCAGCTTAGTTAGGGCGGGAGGACACGAGCAGTACTTC. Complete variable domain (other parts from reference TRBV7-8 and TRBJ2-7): GAGVSQSPRYKVAKRGQDVALRCDPISGHVSLFWYQQALGQGPEFLTYFQNEAQLDKSGLPSDRFFAERPEGSVSTLKIQRTQQEDSAVYLCASSLVRAGGHEQYFGPGTRLTVT.

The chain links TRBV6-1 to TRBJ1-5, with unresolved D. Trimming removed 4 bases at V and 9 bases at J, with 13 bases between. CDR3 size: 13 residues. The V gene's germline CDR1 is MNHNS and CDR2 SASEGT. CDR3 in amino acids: CASSASERRPQHF. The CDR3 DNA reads TGTGCCAGCAGTGCATCCGAAAGGCGGCCCCAGCATTTT.

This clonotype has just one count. CDR3 in DNA: TGCAGTGCGAGCACCCCCGGGACAGGGGTTTACGAGCAGTACTTC. It is translated as CSASTPGTGVYEQYF. The chain couples TRBV20-1 to TRBJ2-7; 10 positions agree with TRBD1. Germline V gives CDR1 DFQATT, CDR2 SNEGSKA (reference sequence). V was clipped by 6 bases and J by 4 bases; unmatched bases: 12. CDR3 size: 15 residues.

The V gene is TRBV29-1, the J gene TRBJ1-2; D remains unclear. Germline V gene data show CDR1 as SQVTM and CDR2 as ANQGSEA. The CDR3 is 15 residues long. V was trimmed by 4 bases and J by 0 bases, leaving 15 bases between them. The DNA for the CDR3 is TGCAGCGTTGGGGCCGGCAGGCCTCCTAACTATGGCTACACCTTC. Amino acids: CSVGAGRPPNYGYTF.

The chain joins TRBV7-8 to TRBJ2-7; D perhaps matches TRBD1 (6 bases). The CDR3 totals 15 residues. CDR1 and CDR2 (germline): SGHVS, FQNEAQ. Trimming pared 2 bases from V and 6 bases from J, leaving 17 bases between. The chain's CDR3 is CASSLTQGSLREQYF. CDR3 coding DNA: TGTGCCAGCAGCTTAACTCAGGGGTCTCTACGCGAGCAGTACTTC.

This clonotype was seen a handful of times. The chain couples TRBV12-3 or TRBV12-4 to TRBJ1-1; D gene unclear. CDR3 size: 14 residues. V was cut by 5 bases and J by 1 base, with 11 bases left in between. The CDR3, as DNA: TGTGCCAGCAGTCACGGTAATTCGAACACTGAAGCTTTCTTT. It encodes CASSHGNSNTEAFF.

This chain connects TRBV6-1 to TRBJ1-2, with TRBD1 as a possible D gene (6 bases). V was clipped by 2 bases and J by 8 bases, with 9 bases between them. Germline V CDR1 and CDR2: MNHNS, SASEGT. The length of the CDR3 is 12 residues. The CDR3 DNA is TGTGCCAGCAGTGAACCGGGGGCCGGCTACACCTTC. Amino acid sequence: CASSEPGAGYTF.

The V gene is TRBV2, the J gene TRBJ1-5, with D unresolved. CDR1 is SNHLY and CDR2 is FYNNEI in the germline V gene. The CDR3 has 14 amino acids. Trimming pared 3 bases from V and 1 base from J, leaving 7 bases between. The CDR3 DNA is TGTGCCAGCAGTGATGTACGGAGCAATCAGCCCCAGCATTTT. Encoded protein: CASSDVRSNQPQHF.

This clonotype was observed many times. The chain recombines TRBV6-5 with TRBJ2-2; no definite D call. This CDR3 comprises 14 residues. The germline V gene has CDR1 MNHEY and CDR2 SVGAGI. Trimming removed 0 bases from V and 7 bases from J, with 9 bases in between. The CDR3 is CASSYSPRGGELFF. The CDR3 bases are TGTGCCAGCAGTTACTCCCCTCGAGGCGGGGAGCTGTTTTTT.

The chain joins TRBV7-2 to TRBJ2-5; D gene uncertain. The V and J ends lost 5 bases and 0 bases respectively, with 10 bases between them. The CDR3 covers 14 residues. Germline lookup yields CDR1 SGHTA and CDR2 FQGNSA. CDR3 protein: CASSPGYNQETQYF. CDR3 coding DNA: TGTGCCAGCAGCCCCGGTTATAACCAAGAGACCCAGTACTTC. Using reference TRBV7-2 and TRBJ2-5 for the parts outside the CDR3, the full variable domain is GAGVSQSPSNKVTEKGKDVELRCDPISGHTALYWYRQSLGQGLEFLIYFQGNSAPDKSGLPSDRFSAERTGGSVSTLTIQRTQQEDSAVYLCASSPGYNQETQYFGPGTRLLVL.

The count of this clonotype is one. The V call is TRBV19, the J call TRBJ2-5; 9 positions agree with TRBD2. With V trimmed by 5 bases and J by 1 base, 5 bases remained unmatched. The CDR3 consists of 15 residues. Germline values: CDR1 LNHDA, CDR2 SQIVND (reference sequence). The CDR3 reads CASSFSGGIQETQYF. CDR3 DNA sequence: TGTGCCAGTAGTTTCAGCGGGGGGATCCAAGAGACCCAGTACTTC.

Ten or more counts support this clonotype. Here the CDR3 DNA reads TGTGCCAGCAGTTACTCGACGAGATCGACCCCAAACCCCTACGAGCAGTACTTC. Residues: CASSYSTRSTPNPYEQYF. The rearrangement joins TRBV6-2 or TRBV6-3 to TRBJ2-7; no definite D call. Germline lookup yields CDR1 MNHEY and CDR2 SVGEGT. The V and J ends lost 0 bases and 2 bases respectively, with 20 bases between them. The CDR3 runs to 18 residues.

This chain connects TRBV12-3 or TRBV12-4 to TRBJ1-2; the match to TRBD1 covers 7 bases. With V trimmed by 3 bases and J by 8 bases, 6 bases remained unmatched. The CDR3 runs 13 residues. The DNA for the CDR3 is TGTGCCAGCAGTTTGTACAGGGGTAACGGCTACACCTTC. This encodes CASSLYRGNGYTF.